These 26 T cell receptor beta chains were all obtained from the same sample, sequenced in a study of CD8 T cells in Susac syndrome. RNA, at roughly 0.45 to 1 ug, was reverse transcribed with random hexamers. One entry per CDR3 protein results from TCRdb running MiXCR on the immunoSEQ multiplex PCR reads. This table holds under 550,000 distinct CDR3 sequences, around 85% found once. Sequences were obtained from CD8+ T cells from PBMCs. Every receptor here comes from a human donor with multiple sclerosis.

The chain links TRBV2 to TRBJ1-4; 9 bases are shared with TRBD1. CDR1 is SNHLY, CDR2 FYNNEI, per germline. The CDR3 runs 13 residues. The trim removed 8 bases at V and 7 bases at J, leaving 5 bases unmatched. The CDR3 reads CASVGQGGEKLFF. CDR3 coding DNA: TGTGCCAGCGTGGGACAGGGAGGTGAAAAACTGTTTTTT. Using reference TRBV2 and TRBJ1-4 for the parts outside the CDR3, the full variable domain is EPEVTQTPSHQVTQMGQEVILRCVPISNHLYFYWYRQILGQKVEFLVSFYNNEISEKSEIFDDQFSVERPDGSNFTLKIRSTKLEDSAMYFCASVGQGGEKLFFGSGTQLSVL.

The chain couples TRBV4-2 to TRBJ2-7; D gene uncertain. Germline CDR1 reads LGHNA; CDR2 reads YNFKEQ. The CDR3 spans 14 residues. V was trimmed by 4 bases and J by 3 bases, leaving 13 bases between them. CDR3 protein: CASSPEVWGYEQYF. CDR3 nucleotide sequence: TGTGCCAGCAGCCCCGAGGTGTGGGGCTACGAGCAGTACTTC.

This clonotype was recorded only once. The chain joins TRBV20-1 to TRBJ1-5; no clear D. V was trimmed by 1 base and J by 6 bases, leaving 13 bases between them. The germline gives CDR1 DFQATT, CDR2 SNEGSKA (reference sequence). The CDR3 loop spans 14 amino acids. In DNA, the CDR3 is TGCAGTGCTAGAGTAACGGGTGGGTTTCAGCCCCAGCATTTT. Translated, it gives CSARVTGGFQPQHF.

This clonotype turned up a few times. The V call is TRBV5-8, the J call TRBJ2-5, with 7 bases lining up with TRBD1. V was pared by 0 bases and J by 3 bases, with 14 bases of the junction left unmatched. The CDR3 consists of 18 residues. The V gene's germline CDR1 is SGHTS and CDR2 YDEGEE. In DNA form, the CDR3 reads TGTGCCAGCAGCTTGGAATATTGGGACAGCCTGAAGGAAGAGACCCAGTACTTC. Translated, it gives CASSLEYWDSLKEETQYF.

V usage is TRBV6-5 and J usage is TRBJ2-2, with 11 bases fitting TRBD2. The CDR3 is 15 residues long. V trimming: 7 bases; J trimming: 3 bases; junction bases outside the gene matches: 4. Germline V gene sequence: CDR1 MNHEY, CDR2 SVGAGI. The CDR3 loop reads CASIRTSGYTGELFF. CDR3 coding DNA: TGTGCCAGCATCAGGACTAGCGGGTACACCGGGGAGCTGTTTTTT.

CDR3 bases: TGCGCCAGCAAAGGCGCGAGGGGGCCAAGGGGATTCAATGAGCAGTTCTTC. The encoded protein is CASKGARGPRGFNEQFF. The chain recombines TRBV10-2 with TRBJ2-1; 7 bases map to TRBD1. Trimming cost V 7 bases and J 6 bases; bases outside gene matches: 18. Per the germline V gene, CDR1 is WSHSY and CDR2 is SAAADI. This CDR3 has 17 amino acids.

This clonotype has just one count. The chain joins TRBV5-8 to TRBJ1-1; weak D call: TRBD1 (5 bases). The V gene's germline CDR1 is SGHTS and CDR2 YDEGEE. This CDR3 contains 16 residues. The V gene lost 4 bases and the J gene lost 4 bases, with 20 bases spanning the gap. The CDR3 coding sequence is TGTGCCAGCAGCCCGAGGCTCCCGGGGGGAGCCACTGAAGCTTTCTTT. It yields the protein CASSPRLPGGATEAFF. Combining the CDR3 with reference TRBV5-8 and TRBJ1-1 gives the whole variable domain EAGVTQSPTHLIKTRGQQATLRCSPISGHTSVYWYQQALGLGLQFLLWYDEGEERNRGNFPPRFSGRQFPNYSSELNVNALELEDSALYLCASSPRLPGGATEAFFGQGTRLTVV.

The chain is built from TRBV7-9 and TRBJ2-1, with 12 nucleotides matching TRBD2. The CDR3 covers 15 residues. V lost 5 bases, J lost 9 bases, and 8 bases stayed unmatched. The V gene's germline CDR1 is SEHNR and CDR2 FQNEAQ (reference sequence). The CDR3 sequence is CASSPASGRAGEQFF. The CDR3 DNA follows: TGTGCCAGCAGCCCGGCTAGCGGGAGGGCCGGTGAGCAGTTCTTC. The entire variable domain, with the rest obtained from reference TRBV7-9 and TRBJ2-1, is as follows: DTGVSQNPRHKITKRGQNVTFRCDPISEHNRLYWYRQTLGQGPEFLTYFQNEAQLEKSRLLSDRFSAERPKGSFSTLEIQRTEQGDSAMYLCASSPASGRAGEQFFGPGTRLTVL.

The rearrangement joins TRBV5-1 to TRBJ2-3; no clear D. This CDR3 has 14 residues. The ends were cut back, 4 bases at V and 0 bases at J, with 9 bases in the middle. Per the germline V gene, CDR1 is SGHRS and CDR2 is YFSETQ. In DNA, the CDR3 is TGCGCCAGCAGCCCCTTCATAAGCACAGATACGCAGTATTTT. Translating it yields CASSPFISTDTQYF.

The chain is built from TRBV30 and TRBJ1-1, with no clear D. Germline CDR1 GTSNPN, CDR2 SVGIG (reference sequence). The CDR3 spans 12 residues. V gave up 3 bases and J gave up 0 bases, with 5 bases separating them. In nucleotides, the CDR3 is TGTGCCTGGAGATCCATGAACACTGAAGCTTTCTTT. Its protein is CAWRSMNTEAFF.

This chain connects TRBV7-6 to TRBJ2-7; tentatively, D is TRBD2 (6 bases). This CDR3 is 15 amino acids long. Looked up from germline, CDR1 is SGHVS and CDR2 is FNYEAQ. Trimming removed 5 bases at V and 4 bases at J, with 18 bases between. The CDR3 region is CASSEEGPGQYEQYF. The CDR3 DNA reads as TGTGCCAGCAGCGAGGAGGGGCCAGGGCAGTACGAGCAGTACTTC.

The V and J genes are TRBV10-3 and TRBJ2-2; D gene uncertain. Germline assignment: CDR1 ENHRY and CDR2 SYGVKD. The V end was cut by 7 bases, the J end by 4 bases, with 7 bases between. The CDR3 is 12 amino acids. Here the CDR3 DNA reads TGTGCCATCACGGCGCCCACCGGGGAGCTGTTTTTT. Translated: CAITAPTGELFF.

The DNA for the CDR3 is TGTGCCAGCAGTCTGACAGGATCCGACGTTAAAGCAGAGACCCAGTACTTC. Translating it yields CASSLTGSDVKAETQYF. The chain uses TRBV27 and TRBJ2-5; D possibly corresponds to TRBD1 (6 bases). Germline assignment: CDR1 MNHEY and CDR2 SMNVEV (reference sequence). The CDR3 totals 17 residues. Trimming removed 5 bases from V and 4 bases from J, with 23 bases in between.

This clonotype came up once. The gene calls are TRBV11-2 and TRBJ1-1; D uncertain. The CDR3 contains 17 residues. V was pared by 1 base and J by 0 bases, with 15 bases between. CDR1 and CDR2 from the germline V gene are SGHAT and FQNNGV. CDR3 amino acids: CASSLGTHEGLNTEAFF. In nucleotides, the CDR3 is TGTGCCAGCAGCTTAGGTACTCATGAGGGTTTGAACACTGAAGCTTTCTTT.

This chain uses TRBV7-9 with TRBJ1-1; no firm D call. Germline V CDR1 and CDR2: SEHNR, FQNEAQ (reference sequence). V lost 5 bases, J lost 4 bases, and 11 bases lay in between. The length of the CDR3 is 13 residues. This CDR3 reads CASSPLIATEAFF. The CDR3 DNA reads as TGTGCCAGCAGCCCGTTAATCGCCACTGAAGCTTTCTTT.

Comments on this clonotype: At one boundary the junction diverges from the germline segment, which might be a read error. The chain couples TRBV15 to TRBJ1-2, with no clear D. Germline loops: CDR1 LNHNV, CDR2 YYDKDF (reference sequence). This CDR3 region has 14 residues. The DNA for the CDR3 is TGTGCCACTAGCAGAGATCTTGGGGATCCTGGCTACACCTTC. This codes for CATSRDLGDPGYTF.

V is TRBV4-1 and J is TRBJ2-1; D gene unclear. This CDR3 is built from 15 residues. V was trimmed by 1 base and J by 7 bases, leaving 14 bases between them. From germline, CDR1 is MGHRA and CDR2 YSYEKL. CDR3 DNA: TGCGCCAGCAGCCAAGTAAAGCCAGAAAATAATGAGCAGTTCTTC. The encoded protein is CASSQVKPENNEQFF.

This clonotype was found a few times. CDR3 DNA sequence: TGCAGTGCCCTAGACCCGGGAAAATATGAGCAGTTCTTC. The encoded protein is CSALDPGKYEQFF. The chain joins TRBV20-1 to TRBJ2-1; tentatively, D is TRBD2 (5 bases). Trimming removed 6 bases from V and 8 bases from J, with 17 bases in between. CDR3 length: 13 residues. CDR1 and CDR2 (germline): DFQATT, SNEGSKA (reference sequence).

This chain uses TRBV6-2 or TRBV6-3 with TRBJ2-7, with a tentative D call TRBD2 (7 bases). The length of the CDR3 is 12 residues. Trimming took 10 bases from V and 2 from J, leaving 12 bases between them. The germline V gene encodes CDR1 MNHEY and CDR2 SVGEGT. CDR3 bases: TGTGCCACAGGCGGGGGCCCCTACGAGCAGTACTTC. Its translation: CATGGGPYEQYF.

V and J are TRBV11-2 and TRBJ1-3; possibly TRBD1 for D (6 bases). CDR3 length equals 17 residues. V dropped 5 bases and J dropped 3 bases, with 20 bases sitting between them. Germline V CDR1 and CDR2: SGHAT, FQNNGV. DNA for the CDR3: TGTGCCAGCAGCGGAACGAGTCAAGGGGGTGGTGGAAACACCATATATTTT. Amino acid sequence: CASSGTSQGGGGNTIYF.

This chain links TRBV5-1 with TRBJ2-1; unclear D gene. The CDR3 has 14 residues. Germline assignment: CDR1 SGHRS and CDR2 YFSETQ. Trimming removed 0 bases at V and 3 bases at J, with 7 bases between. The CDR3 nucleotides read TGCGCCAGCAGCTTGGCCGCCAACTACAATGAGCAGTTCTTC. As protein: CASSLAANYNEQFF. The variable domain in full, with the rest retrieved from reference TRBV5-1 and TRBJ2-1, is KAGVTQTPRYLIKTRGQQVTLSCSPISGHRSVSWYQQTPGQGLQFLFEYFSETQRNKGNFPGRFSGRQFSNSRSEMNVSTLELGDSALYLCASSLAANYNEQFFGPGTRLTVL.

The chain's CDR3 is CASGTSIGDTQYF. CDR3 DNA: TGTGCCAGTGGGACTAGCATTGGAGATACGCAGTATTTT. V gene TRBV27 combines with J gene TRBJ2-3; 9 nucleotides line up with TRBD2. The CDR3 runs 13 residues. With V trimmed by 9 bases and J by 5 bases, 6 bases remained unmatched. CDR1 is MNHEY and CDR2 is SMNVEV in the germline V gene (reference sequence).

This clonotype was counted a single time. The CDR3 is CASSQTSGTQPQHF. The CDR3, as DNA: TGCGCCAGCAGCCAGACGTCAGGGACTCAGCCCCAGCATTTT. The chain links TRBV4-1 to TRBJ1-5, with D perhaps TRBD1 (5 bases). Germline lookup yields CDR1 MGHRA and CDR2 YSYEKL. The CDR3 has 14 residues. Between the trimmed V and J ends, which lost 3 bases and 6 bases, there was a span of 12 bases.

The rearrangement links TRBV7-9 to TRBJ1-2; D unclear. There are 14 residues in the CDR3. Per the germline V gene, CDR1 is SEHNR and CDR2 is FQNEAQ (reference sequence). V lost 6 bases, J lost 6 bases, and 17 bases lay in between. The CDR3 is CASSDEGSRDGYTF. CDR3 DNA sequence: TGTGCCAGCAGTGATGAGGGATCACGGGATGGCTACACCTTC.

This sequence joins TRBV7-9 and TRBJ2-5, with 7 bases aligning to TRBD1. The ends lost 5 bases at V and 1 base at J; junction bases unmatched: 10. The length of the CDR3 is 16 residues. Germline CDR1 reads SEHNR; CDR2 reads FQNEAQ (reference sequence). The DNA of the CDR3 is TGTGCCAGCAGCCTCATCCCCGGGACAGCCCAAGAGACCCAGTACTTC. Translation gives CASSLIPGTAQETQYF.

In its sample, this clonotype was seen once. The chain has TRBV2 and TRBJ2-7; 9 bases match TRBD1. The CDR3 length is 14 residues. The germline V gene encodes CDR1 SNHLY and CDR2 FYNNEI. The V gene end was trimmed by 4 bases and the J gene end by 3 bases; junction bases not matched to a gene: 4. DNA of the CDR3: TGTGCCAGCAGTGGGACAGGGGTAATCTACGAGCAGTACTTC. It encodes CASSGTGVIYEQYF.